A single sample gave rise to the 21 T cell receptor beta chains below, sequenced in a study of T-cell memory formation after mild COVID-19. In TCRdb, the 5' RACE reads were re-called with MiXCR into one record per CDR3 protein. The sample includes approximately 110,000 distinct CDR3 sequences, 22% of them seen just once. Material for sequencing was PBMCs or a T cell subset sorted from them (not recorded which). The source of these receptors is a man younger than 30 who had mild COVID-19 (a few samples of this study predate the infection). Cell type and time point are not known.

Concerning this clonotype: Sequence at one end of the junction differs from germline and may be a read error. The genes are TRBV15 and TRBJ1-1; no clear D gene. The CDR3 loop spans 14 amino acids. Per the germline V gene, CDR1 is LNHNV and CDR2 is YYDKDF (reference sequence). Here the CDR3 reads CATSRDLGALPPLF. DNA for the CDR3: TGTGCCACCAGCAGAGATCTTGGAGCTCTCCCGCCACTTTTT. The entire variable domain, with the rest obtained from reference TRBV15 and TRBJ1-1, is as follows: DAMVIQNPRYQVTQFGKPVTLSCSQTLNHNVMYWYQQKSSQAPKLLFHYYDKDFNNEADTPDNFQSRRPNTSFCFLDIRSPGLGDTAMYLCATSRDLGALPPLFGQGTRLTVV.

This clonotype was counted a few times. The CDR3 DNA sequence: TGTGCCAGCAGCCGCGGACAGGAACTGCTCTATGGCTACACCTTC. Protein sequence: CASSRGQELLYGYTF. The gene calls are TRBV5-4 and TRBJ1-2, with 7 bases lining up with TRBD1. Trimming removed 4 bases from V and 4 bases from J; junction bases left unmatched: 10. Per germline, CDR1 SGHNT and CDR2 YYREEE (reference sequence). This CDR3 comprises 15 residues.

This clonotype appeared many times. The rearrangement joins TRBV6-5 to TRBJ2-7, with a possible D match to TRBD1 (5 bases). This CDR3 has 11 amino acids. The germline gives CDR1 MNHEY, CDR2 SVGAGI. V lost 10 bases to trimming and J lost 5 bases, with 12 bases between them. CDR3: CATDSHHEQYF. CDR3 nucleotide sequence: TGTGCCACCGACAGTCACCACGAGCAGTACTTC.

This clonotype turned up a few times. The chain has TRBV15 and TRBJ2-7; tentatively, D is TRBD1 or TRBD2 (5 bases each). Per germline, CDR1 LNHNV and CDR2 YYDKDF (reference sequence). V lost 5 bases to trimming and J lost 3 bases, with 17 bases between them. CDR3 length: 15 residues. Here the CDR3 DNA reads TGTGCCACCAGCGAAGGGGACCCCCGGAGCTACGAGCAGTACTTC. Protein product: CATSEGDPRSYEQYF.

This clonotype appeared a few times. The V call is TRBV6-5, the J call TRBJ1-2; 8 positions match TRBD1. The CDR3 loop spans 15 amino acids. Germline V CDR1 and CDR2: MNHEY, SVGAGI. With V trimmed by 6 bases and J by 3 bases, 9 bases remained unmatched. CDR3 residues: CASSSRQGTYYGYTF. The CDR3 DNA is TGTGCCAGCAGCTCGAGACAGGGGACTTACTATGGCTACACCTTC.

V is TRBV3-1 and J is TRBJ2-5; 11 bases are shared with TRBD2. Germline V gene data show CDR1 as LGHDT and CDR2 as YNNKEL (reference sequence). The ends lost 0 bases at V and 4 bases at J; junction bases unmatched: 7. There are 17 residues in the CDR3. The CDR3 DNA follows: TGTGCCAGCAGCCAAGACCTAGCGGGGGGCCCAAGAGAGACCCAGTACTTC. This sequence encodes CASSQDLAGGPRETQYF.

The rearrangement uses TRBV7-6 and TRBJ1-2, with 7 nucleotides matching TRBD1. The V gene's germline CDR1 is SGHVS and CDR2 FNYEAQ. V lost 2 bases and J lost 5; bases outside the gene matches: 8. The CDR3 has 15 amino acids. CDR3 nucleotides: TGTGCCAGCAGCTTATCAGGGGGGCCCGGATATGGCTACACCTTC. The encoded protein is CASSLSGGPGYGYTF.

This clonotype was seen more than once but under ten times. The chain carries TRBV3-1 and TRBJ2-7; 13 bases agree with TRBD2. In germline, CDR1 is LGHDT, CDR2 YNNKEL (reference sequence). After removal of 2 bases from V and 7 bases from J, the junction contained 8 bases not matched to a gene. The length of the CDR3 is 16 residues. In nucleotides, the CDR3 is TGTGCCAGCAGCCAAAGATCGGGACTAGCGGGGAGGGAGCAGTACTTC. Translating gives CASSQRSGLAGREQYF.

This chain uses TRBV24-1 with TRBJ1-5; TRBD1 agrees at 12 bases. J lost 6 bases, V lost 5 bases, and 4 bases had no gene match. The germline V gene encodes CDR1 KGHDR and CDR2 SFDVKD. CDR3 length: 15 residues. CDR3 region: CATSAGQGAFQPQHF. In DNA form, the CDR3 reads TGTGCCACCAGTGCGGGACAGGGGGCATTTCAGCCCCAGCATTTT.

This clonotype turned up a few times. The V call is TRBV29-1, the J call TRBJ2-2, with D possibly being TRBD1 (5 bases). Germline values: CDR1 SQVTM, CDR2 ANQGSEA. The CDR3 is 15 amino acids. The V end lost 2 bases, the J end lost 2 bases, and 12 bases lay between the germline ends. In DNA, the CDR3 is TGCAGCGTTGAACCCCTAGGGGTTAACACCGGGGAGCTGTTTTTT. This encodes CSVEPLGVNTGELFF.

The chain carries TRBV2 and TRBJ2-2; D not resolved. The V and J ends lost 11 bases and 0 bases respectively, with 10 bases between them. Germline V CDR1 and CDR2: SNHLY, FYNNEI. CDR3 length: 13 amino acids. CDR3 residues: CAAFSANTGELFF. In DNA, the CDR3 is TGTGCCGCGTTCTCCGCGAACACCGGGGAGCTGTTTTTT.

This clonotype appeared a few times. The chain joins TRBV7-6 to TRBJ1-6; D is unresolved. V shed 1 base and J shed 7 bases, with 11 bases lying between them. CDR1 and CDR2 from the germline V gene are SGHVS and FNYEAQ. There are 15 residues in the CDR3. CDR3 nucleotides: TGTGCCAGCAGCTTAGACGATGCGGGGAATTCACCCCTCCACTTT. This translates into CASSLDDAGNSPLHF. The full variable domain, in which reference TRBV7-6 and TRBJ1-6 provide the parts outside the CDR3, is GAGVSQSPRYKVTKRGQDVALRCDPISGHVSLYWYRQALGQGPEFLTYFNYEAQQDKSGLPNDRFSAERPEGSISTLTIQRTEQRDSAMYRCASSLDDAGNSPLHFGNGTRLTVT.

The rearrangement joins TRBV7-2 to TRBJ1-6, with 7 nucleotides matching TRBD1. The CDR3 loop spans 19 amino acids. Trimming removed 2 bases from V and 0 bases from J; junction bases left unmatched: 10. Germline CDR1 reads SGHTA; CDR2 reads FQGNSA. This CDR3 reads CASSLTGQDPSSYNSPLHF. The CDR3 coding sequence is TGTGCCAGCAGCTTAACCGGACAGGACCCAAGCTCCTATAATTCACCCCTCCACTTT. The full variable domain, its missing parts supplied by reference TRBV7-2 and TRBJ1-6, is GAGVSQSPSNKVTEKGKDVELRCDPISGHTALYWYRQSLGQGLEFLIYFQGNSAPDKSGLPSDRFSAERTGGSVSTLTIQRTQQEDSAVYLCASSLTGQDPSSYNSPLHFGNGTRLTVT.

This clonotype has only a few counts. The chain recombines TRBV7-6 with TRBJ2-5; tentative D call: TRBD2 (6 bases). CDR3 length: 15 residues. V lost 5 bases, J lost 4 bases, and 17 bases lay in between. The germline V gene encodes CDR1 SGHVS and CDR2 FNYEAQ. CDR3 loop: CASSRDFSQGETQYF. Here the CDR3 DNA reads TGTGCCAGCAGCCGGGACTTTTCCCAGGGAGAGACCCAGTACTTC. The full variable domain, its missing parts supplied by reference TRBV7-6 and TRBJ2-5, is GAGVSQSPRYKVTKRGQDVALRCDPISGHVSLYWYRQALGQGPEFLTYFNYEAQQDKSGLPNDRFSAERPEGSISTLTIQRTEQRDSAMYRCASSRDFSQGETQYFGPGTRLLVL.

The chain uses TRBV7-9 and TRBJ2-5; D is ambiguous. V lost 0 bases, J lost 2 bases, and 10 bases lay in between. There are 15 residues in the CDR3. The germline gives CDR1 SEHNR, CDR2 FQNEAQ (reference sequence). The CDR3 nucleotides are TGTGCCAGCAGCTTAGCGTTTACTTCTCAAGAGACCCAGTACTTC. It translates to CASSLAFTSQETQYF.

The V call is TRBV27, the J call TRBJ1-1, with TRBD1 as a possible D gene (5 bases). The CDR3 is made up of 14 amino acids. Deletions cut 3 bases from V and 0 bases from J, with 8 bases between. The germline V gene has CDR1 MNHEY and CDR2 SMNVEV (reference sequence). The CDR3 spells CASSFLGVNTEAFF. CDR3 bases: TGTGCCAGCAGTTTCTTAGGGGTGAACACTGAAGCTTTCTTT.

In this sample, this clonotype turned up a few times. V and J are TRBV19 and TRBJ2-6; TRBD1 matches at 7 bases. CDR3 length: 17 residues. Germline lookup yields CDR1 LNHDA and CDR2 SQIVND (reference sequence). The V segment lost 6 bases and the J segment 0 bases; nucleotides outside the gene matches: 8. CDR3 coding DNA: TGTGCCAGTAGGGGGGACAGCCGCTTCTCTGGGGCCAACGTCCTGACTTTC. Protein: CASRGDSRFSGANVLTF.

This clonotype occurred a few times. This sequence joins TRBV4-1 and TRBJ2-3; 8 nucleotides line up with TRBD2. CDR1 and CDR2 from the germline V gene are MGHRA and YSYEKL. This CDR3 has 17 amino acids. Trimming took 3 bases from V and 2 from J; bases not matched to a gene: 10. CDR3 sequence reads: CASSQRQRGILTDTQYF. The DNA of the CDR3 is TGCGCCAGCAGCCAGCGTCAGCGGGGGATCCTCACAGATACGCAGTATTTT.

This clonotype was seen a few times. This chain links TRBV28 with TRBJ2-7; possibly TRBD1 for D (5 bases). The CDR3 has 13 residues. The ends were cut back, 7 bases at V and 6 bases at J, with 16 bases in the middle. Germline CDR1 and CDR2: MDHEN and SYDVKM. This CDR3 is CASTRVISSEQYV. The CDR3 coding sequence is TGTGCCAGCACCAGGGTAATCTCGAGCGAGCAGTACGTC.

This clonotype has just a few counts. The CDR3 is CASSDPGPLDLGTEAFF. The DNA for the CDR3 is TGTGCCAGCAGCGACCCGGGTCCCCTCGACCTGGGCACTGAAGCTTTCTTT. The rearrangement uses TRBV11-2 and TRBJ1-1; D gene uncertain. Germline-derived CDR1 and CDR2 are SGHAT and FQNNGV. The CDR3 sequence is 17 residues long. With 5 bases removed from V and 4 bases from J, the gap between germline ends came to 23 bases.

This clonotype has just a few counts. The chain recombines TRBV7-9 with TRBJ2-3, with D possibly TRBD1 on 6 matching bases. Deletions cut 4 bases from V and 2 bases from J, with 19 bases between. Germline CDR1 reads SEHNR; CDR2 reads FQNEAQ (reference sequence). CDR3 length: 17 amino acids. The CDR3 is CASSSNRDTAVTDTQYF. The CDR3 DNA reads as TGTGCCAGCAGCTCAAACCGGGACACGGCTGTCACAGATACGCAGTATTTT.